Below, 31 T cell receptor beta chains from the same sample are listed, as sequenced in a study of T cell responses to AZD1222 COVID-19 vaccine. Only in-frame clones appear in the TCRdb table, and some are missing; sequencing was by immunoSEQ multiplex PCR. Here the sample spans around 100,000 clones, roughly 90% being singletons. Source: peripheral blood, taken on day 0 of AZD1222 vaccination. These receptors originate from an adult in good health.

The J gene is TRBJ2-1, the V gene TRBV14, with a possible D match to TRBD2 (5 bases). The V gene's germline CDR1 is SGHDN and CDR2 FVKESK. The CDR3 is 14 residues long. V was pared by 3 bases and J by 4 bases, with 10 bases between. The CDR3 sequence: CASSHGLGYNEQFF. The CDR3 nucleotides are TGTGCCAGCAGCCACGGACTGGGTTACAATGAGCAGTTCTTC.

The CDR3 loop reads CSVALRTVTEAFF. The CDR3 nucleotides are TGCAGCGTTGCCCTTCGGACAGTCACTGAAGCTTTCTTT. The chain combines TRBV29-1 with TRBJ1-1, with D possibly matching TRBD1 (6 bases). V dropped 4 bases and J dropped 4 bases, with 13 bases sitting between them. In germline, CDR1 is SQVTM, CDR2 ANQGSEA. The CDR3 totals 13 residues.

The V gene is TRBV11-2, the J gene TRBJ1-1, with 9 bases matching TRBD1. Germline loops: CDR1 SGHAT, CDR2 FQNNGV. This CDR3 comprises 12 residues. V shed 11 bases and J 5 bases; nucleotides not matched to a gene: 6. The CDR3 nucleotides are TGTGCCGCGGGACAGGGTGGGACTGAAGCTTTCTTT. This translates into CAAGQGGTEAFF. The full variable domain, completed using reference TRBV11-2 and TRBJ1-1, is EAGVAQSPRYKIIEKRQSVAFWCNPISGHATLYWYQQILGQGPKLLIQFQNNGVVDDSQLPKDRFSAERLKGVDSTLKIQPAKLEDSAVYLCAAGQGGTEAFFGQGTRLTVV.

The rearrangement joins TRBV19 to TRBJ1-2, with 11 nucleotides matching TRBD1. Trimming at V came to 10 bases and at J to 5 bases, leaving 3 bases not matched to a gene. From germline, CDR1 is LNHDA and CDR2 SQIVND (reference sequence). The CDR3 spans 12 residues. This CDR3 is CATWDRGYGYTF. CDR3 DNA: TGTGCCACCTGGGACAGGGGGTATGGCTACACCTTC.

The CDR3 coding sequence is TGTGCCAGCAGCCAACCTGAAGCAGGGGGGGAAAAACTGTTTTTT. This codes for CASSQPEAGGEKLFF. The chain uses TRBV4-2 and TRBJ1-4; 7 nucleotides agree with TRBD1. The CDR3 is 15 amino acids. After removal of 2 bases from V and 8 bases from J, the junction contained 8 bases not matched to a gene. Germline assignment: CDR1 LGHNA and CDR2 YNFKEQ.

As for this clone: This sample also contains other DNA sequences that code for the same CDR3. The chain combines TRBV7-9 with TRBJ2-7; D is ambiguous. Germline CDR1 and CDR2: SEHNR and FQNEAQ (reference sequence). CDR3 size: 12 residues. V was cut by 5 bases and J by 2 bases, with 7 bases left in between. In DNA form, the CDR3 reads TGTGCCAGCAGCCTAAGCCCCTACGAGCAGTACTTC. Protein product: CASSLSPYEQYF.

The chain's CDR3 is CASSQPTAEAFF. CDR3 DNA: TGTGCCAGCAGTCAACCCACGGCTGAAGCTTTCTTT. The genes are TRBV6-6 and TRBJ1-1; no firm D call. Germline V gene sequence: CDR1 MNHNY, CDR2 SVGAGI (reference sequence). The CDR3 spans 12 residues. The germline V and J ends were trimmed by 5 bases and 6 bases, with 10 bases remaining between them.

The CDR3 spells CASRPPGRNYNSPLHF. CDR3 DNA: TGTGCCAGTAGGCCGCCGGGACGGAACTATAATTCACCCCTCCACTTT. The chain combines TRBV19 with TRBJ1-6; tentative D call: TRBD1 (5 bases). The CDR3 is 16 amino acids. The V end was cut by 6 bases, the J end by 3 bases, with 15 bases between. CDR1 and CDR2 (germline): LNHDA, SQIVND (reference sequence).

The chain is built from TRBV3-1 (or the pseudogene TRBV3-2) and TRBJ2-7; 8 positions match TRBD1. CDR1 and CDR2 (germline): LGHDT, YNNKEL (reference sequence). The V and J ends lost 6 bases and 0 bases, in that order; junction bases with no gene match: 4. CDR3 length: 14 amino acids. CDR3 in amino acids: CASRRTGSSYEQYF. As DNA, the CDR3 is TGTGCCAGCAGACGGACAGGGAGCTCCTACGAGCAGTACTTC.

The chain carries TRBV25-1 and TRBJ2-7, with a tentative D call TRBD2 (6 bases). Trimming stripped 5 bases from V and 4 bases from J, with 15 bases between. The CDR3 has 14 amino acids. Germline V CDR1 and CDR2: MGHDK, SYGVNS. CDR3 region: CASSPWGGGYEQYF. In nucleotides, the CDR3 is TGTGCCAGCAGTCCCTGGGGAGGTGGGTACGAGCAGTACTTC.

With respect to this clone: This CDR3 is also generated by other DNA sequences in the sample. The chain employs TRBV11-2 and TRBJ1-2, with D possibly TRBD1 on 6 matching bases. The CDR3 contains 13 residues. Germline V lookup: CDR1 SGHAT, CDR2 FQNNGV. V lost 5 bases and J lost 2, with 9 bases in between. CDR3 DNA: TGTGCCAGCAGCCCACAGGGCAACTATGGCTACACCTTC. Protein: CASSPQGNYGYTF.

The V and J genes are TRBV2 and TRBJ1-2; the D is unclear. Between the trimmed V and J ends, which lost 4 bases and 2 bases, there was a span of 8 bases. Germline V gene lookup returns CDR1 SNHLY and CDR2 FYNNEI. The CDR3 runs to 13 residues. CDR3 protein: CASSARLNYGYTF. In DNA, the CDR3 is TGTGCCAGCAGTGCCAGACTCAACTATGGCTACACCTTC.

V usage is TRBV12-3 or TRBV12-4 and J usage is TRBJ2-3; D gene uncertain. The V end was cut by 3 bases, the J end by 5 bases, with 6 bases between. This CDR3 has 12 residues. The CDR3 spells CASSLIGDTQYF. In DNA form, the CDR3 reads TGTGCCAGCAGTTTGATCGGAGATACGCAGTATTTT.

This chain links TRBV4-2 with TRBJ2-3, with 9 bases identical to TRBD2. Germline V CDR1 and CDR2: LGHNA, YNFKEQ. The CDR3 has 16 amino acids. The junction had 3 bases not matched to a gene; V was cut back by 2 bases and J by 0 bases. The CDR3 reads CASSQLTSGSTDTQYF. In nucleotides, the CDR3 is TGTGCCAGCAGCCAACTAACTAGCGGGAGCACAGATACGCAGTATTTT.

The genes are TRBV5-1 and TRBJ1-2, with 9 bases fitting TRBD1. The CDR3 totals 14 residues. Trimming cost V 5 bases and J 8 bases; bases outside gene matches: 10. Germline V lookup: CDR1 SGHRS, CDR2 YFSETQ. The CDR3: CASRDPGQGRGYTF. The CDR3 DNA reads TGCGCCAGCAGGGATCCGGGACAGGGTCGCGGCTACACCTTC.

This chain links TRBV11-3 with TRBJ1-5; no definite D call. The V and J ends lost 4 bases and 0 bases respectively, with 10 bases between them. This CDR3 contains 15 residues. Germline CDR1 reads SGHNT; CDR2 reads YENEEA. The CDR3: CASSSRVYSNQPQHF. The CDR3 coding sequence is TGTGCCAGCAGCTCACGGGTATATAGCAATCAGCCCCAGCATTTT.

The chain carries TRBV6-5 and TRBJ1-2; D perhaps matches TRBD1 (6 bases). Germline values: CDR1 MNHEY, CDR2 SVGAGI. The CDR3 length is 14 residues. Trimming took off 7 bases at V and 4 bases at J, with 16 bases between the two ends. The CDR3 DNA reads TGTGCCAGCACTTCGACAGGCACGACCTATGGCTACACCTTC. Its translation: CASTSTGTTYGYTF.

The rearrangement links TRBV29-1 to TRBJ1-4; D remains ambiguous. Trimming shortened V by 4 bases and J by 3 bases, and 9 bases separated the two germline ends. This CDR3 is 13 amino acids long. Germline V lookup: CDR1 SQVTM, CDR2 ANQGSEA. The CDR3 region has the DNA TGCAGCGTTGCTAGGCAGCCTAATGAAAAACTGTTTTTT. Protein product: CSVARQPNEKLFF.

The V call is TRBV28, the J call TRBJ1-2; D call uncertain. Trimming took 3 bases from V and 4 from J, leaving 12 bases between them. CDR1 is MDHEN and CDR2 is SYDVKM in the germline V gene. CDR3 length equals 14 residues. The chain's CDR3 is CASSLVLPVYGYTF. The CDR3 nucleotides read TGTGCCAGCAGTTTGGTGTTGCCGGTCTATGGCTACACCTTC.

V is TRBV7-8 and J is TRBJ2-5; 7 nucleotides align to TRBD2. The CDR3 is made up of 14 amino acids. Germline trimming cut 5 bases from V and 4 bases from J; bases unmatched to any gene: 7. Germline CDR1 is SGHVS and CDR2 is FQNEAQ. This CDR3 reads CASSETSGGETQYF. CDR3 DNA sequence: TGTGCCAGCAGCGAGACGTCGGGGGGAGAGACCCAGTACTTC. The full variable domain, completed using reference TRBV7-8 and TRBJ2-5, is GAGVSQSPRYKVAKRGQDVALRCDPISGHVSLFWYQQALGQGPEFLTYFQNEAQLDKSGLPSDRFFAERPEGSVSTLKIQRTQQEDSAVYLCASSETSGGETQYFGPGTRLLVL.

The chain couples TRBV5-1 to TRBJ2-5; D is ambiguous. This CDR3 is 14 amino acids long. Germline V gene data show CDR1 as SGHRS and CDR2 as YFSETQ. V gave up 0 bases and J gave up 1 base, with 7 bases separating them. The DNA for the CDR3 is TGCGCCAGCAGCTTGGGACGGACCCAAGAGACCCAGTACTTC. Its protein product is CASSLGRTQETQYF.

V gene TRBV28 combines with J gene TRBJ1-1; a possible D gene is TRBD1 (6 bases). Germline CDR1 MDHEN, CDR2 SYDVKM. Deletions cut 3 bases from V and 6 bases from J, with 14 bases between. The CDR3 sequence is 14 residues long. The CDR3 spells CASSLSQQGSEAFF. The CDR3 DNA follows: TGTGCCAGCAGTTTGAGTCAACAGGGCTCTGAAGCTTTCTTT.

V and J are TRBV7-9 and TRBJ1-5, with 7 bases matching TRBD1. The CDR3 runs 15 residues. Germline CDR1 SEHNR, CDR2 FQNEAQ (reference sequence). V was pared by 5 bases and J by 5 bases, with 9 bases of the junction left unmatched. For the CDR3, the DNA is TGTGCCAGCAGCAGCAGGGGGGGAATCGATCAGCCCCAGCATTTT. Its protein product is CASSSRGGIDQPQHF.

This clone appeared once. The rearrangement links TRBV5-1 to TRBJ1-3; 10 bases are shared with TRBD1. The CDR3 has 16 amino acids. Germline-derived CDR1 and CDR2 are SGHRS and YFSETQ. The ends lost 6 bases at V and 2 bases at J; junction bases unmatched: 8. This chain's CDR3 is CASTGDRGVAGNTIYF. The CDR3 nucleotides read TGCGCCAGCACCGGGGACAGGGGTGTCGCTGGAAACACCATATATTTT. The whole variable domain, filled in from reference TRBV5-1 and TRBJ1-3, reads KAGVTQTPRYLIKTRGQQVTLSCSPISGHRSVSWYQQTPGQGLQFLFEYFSETQRNKGNFPGRFSGRQFSNSRSEMNVSTLELGDSALYLCASTGDRGVAGNTIYFGEGSWLTVV.

The chain joins TRBV5-1 to TRBJ1-1; D gene ambiguous. CDR1 is SGHRS, CDR2 YFSETQ, per germline. Trimming pared 4 bases from V and 1 base from J, leaving 20 bases between. CDR3 length: 17 amino acids. The CDR3 spells CASSQPRQQESNTEAFF. The CDR3 DNA reads TGCGCCAGCAGCCAGCCGAGGCAACAAGAATCGAACACTGAAGCTTTCTTT.

V is TRBV7-9 and J is TRBJ1-1; a weak D match, TRBD1 (6 bases). Germline V lookup: CDR1 SEHNR, CDR2 FQNEAQ (reference sequence). V was cut by 3 bases and J by 4 bases, with 9 bases left in between. There are 13 residues in the CDR3. CDR3 nucleotide sequence: TGTGCCAGCAGCTTCGAAGGGGGCACTGAAGCTTTCTTT. It encodes CASSFEGGTEAFF.

This chain links TRBV7-9 with TRBJ1-4; D gene ambiguous. V lost 5 bases to trimming and J lost 8 bases, with 6 bases between them. Germline CDR1 reads SEHNR; CDR2 reads FQNEAQ (reference sequence). The CDR3 consists of 11 residues. This CDR3 is CASSPLEKLFF. DNA of the CDR3: TGTGCCAGCAGCCCCCTGGAAAAACTGTTTTTT. Filled out from reference TRBV7-9 and TRBJ1-4, the complete variable domain reads DTGVSQNPRHKITKRGQNVTFRCDPISEHNRLYWYRQTLGQGPEFLTYFQNEAQLEKSRLLSDRFSAERPKGSFSTLEIQRTEQGDSAMYLCASSPLEKLFFGSGTQLSVL.

This clone was detected only once. The rearrangement uses TRBV24-1 and TRBJ2-1, with 11 nucleotides matching TRBD2. The trim removed 4 bases at V and 3 bases at J, leaving 4 bases unmatched. The CDR3 sequence is 16 residues long. Per germline, CDR1 KGHDR and CDR2 SFDVKD. Here the CDR3 reads CATSDSGLAVYNEQFF. CDR3 DNA: TGTGCCACCAGTGACTCGGGACTAGCGGTCTACAATGAGCAGTTCTTC.

This chain uses TRBV10-3 with TRBJ1-1; D gene unclear. This CDR3 has 15 residues. The V end was cut by 2 bases, the J end by 4 bases, with 14 bases between. In germline, CDR1 is ENHRY, CDR2 SYGVKD. The CDR3 sequence: CAISEGRARGTEAFF. CDR3 coding DNA: TGTGCCATCAGTGAGGGGCGGGCTCGCGGCACTGAAGCTTTCTTT.

The V and J genes are TRBV6-4 and TRBJ1-6; D is possibly TRBD1 (5 bases). Germline V CDR1 and CDR2: MRHNA, SNTAGT. This CDR3 is built from 14 residues. The V end was cut by 5 bases, the J end by 3 bases, with 8 bases between. The CDR3 loop is CASSLTGYNSPLHF. The DNA of the CDR3 is TGTGCCAGCAGTCTCACAGGCTATAATTCACCCCTCCACTTT.

This rearrangement joins TRBV7-3 to TRBJ1-3; the D is unclear. V lost 4 bases and J lost 2, with 12 bases in between. Germline V gene sequence: CDR1 SGHTA, CDR2 FQGTGA. There are 15 residues in the CDR3. In DNA, the CDR3 is TGTGCCAGCAGCTCACAGTTGGGTCCTGGAAACACCATATATTTT. This sequence encodes CASSSQLGPGNTIYF.